This TCR beta chain was observed in a study of cytomegalovirus exposure and HLA in healthy donors. Study background: Early released data comprised about 85 million unique TCRs from HLA-typed donors.

With 6 bases removed from V and 4 bases from J, the gap between germline ends came to 22 bases. The CDR3 has 16 residues. From germline, CDR1 is LNHDA and CDR2 SQIVND (reference sequence). This clone has only one observation. The PCR contained 60 Vbeta and 13 Jbeta primers. The method was immunoSEQ multiplex PCR; TCRdb's version includes in-frame clones alone and lacks a portion of them. The table has under 250,000 clones, less than 85% seen once; the top ten hold around 0.63%. Sequences were obtained from PBMCs. The rearrangement joins TRBV19 to TRBJ2-7; a possible D gene is TRBD1 (5 bases). This clonotype originated in a man aged 18-30 years in good health and CMV-seronegative. The CDR3 nucleotides are TGTGCCAGTAGGGCTCAAGGGGCCAGTCCGGTTTACGAGCAGTACTTC. This translates into CASRAQGASPVYEQYF.